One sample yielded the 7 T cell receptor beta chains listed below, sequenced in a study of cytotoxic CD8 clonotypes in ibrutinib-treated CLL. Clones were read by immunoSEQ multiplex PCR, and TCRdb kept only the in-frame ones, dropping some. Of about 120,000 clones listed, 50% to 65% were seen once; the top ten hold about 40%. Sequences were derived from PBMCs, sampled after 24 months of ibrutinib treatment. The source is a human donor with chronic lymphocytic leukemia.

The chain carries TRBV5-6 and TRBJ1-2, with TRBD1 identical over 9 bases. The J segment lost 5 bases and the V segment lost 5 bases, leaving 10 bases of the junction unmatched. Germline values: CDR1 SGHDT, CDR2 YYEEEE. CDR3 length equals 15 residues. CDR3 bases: TGTGCCAGCAGGGCCGGGACAGGGAGGTTGTATGGCTACACCTTC. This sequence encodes CASRAGTGRLYGYTF. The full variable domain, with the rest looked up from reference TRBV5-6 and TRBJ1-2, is DAGVTQSPTHLIKTRGQQVTLRCSPKSGHDTVSWYQQALGQGPQFIFQYYEEEERQRGNFPDRFSGHQFPNYSSELNVNALLLGDSALYLCASRAGTGRLYGYTFGSGTRLTVV.

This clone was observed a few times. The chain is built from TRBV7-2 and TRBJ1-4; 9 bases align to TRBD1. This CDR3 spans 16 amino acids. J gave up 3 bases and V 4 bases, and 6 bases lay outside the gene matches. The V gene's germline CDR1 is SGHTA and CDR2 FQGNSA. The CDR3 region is CASSSRDREPNEKLFF. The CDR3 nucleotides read TGTGCCAGCAGCTCCCGGGACAGGGAACCTAATGAAAAACTGTTTTTT. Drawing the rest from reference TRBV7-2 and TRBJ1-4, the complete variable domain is GAGVSQSPSNKVTEKGKDVELRCDPISGHTALYWYRQSLGQGLEFLIYFQGNSAPDKSGLPSDRFSAERTGGSVSTLTIQRTQQEDSAVYLCASSSRDREPNEKLFFGSGTQLSVL.

CDR3 DNA sequence: TGTGCCAGCAGCTTGGAGACGAGCATCTACAATGAGCAGTTCTTC. Amino acid sequence: CASSLETSIYNEQFF. The chain has TRBV5-4 and TRBJ2-1; D gene uncertain. CDR1 is SGHNT and CDR2 is YYREEE in the germline V gene (reference sequence). The CDR3 contains 15 residues. V lost 0 bases and J lost 3, with 10 bases in between. The variable domain in full, with the rest retrieved from reference TRBV5-4 and TRBJ2-1, is ETGVTQSPTHLIKTRGQQVTLRCSSQSGHNTVSWYQQALGQGPQFIFQYYREEENGRGNFPPRFSGLQFPNYSSELNVNALELDDSALYLCASSLETSIYNEQFFGPGTRLTVL.

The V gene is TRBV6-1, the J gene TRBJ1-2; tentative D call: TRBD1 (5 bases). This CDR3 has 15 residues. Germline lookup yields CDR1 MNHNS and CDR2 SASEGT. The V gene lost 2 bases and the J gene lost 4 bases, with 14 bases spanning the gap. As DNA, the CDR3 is TGTGCCAGCAGTGAACGTAAGGGGCCCGGCTATGGCTACACCTTC. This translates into CASSERKGPGYGYTF.

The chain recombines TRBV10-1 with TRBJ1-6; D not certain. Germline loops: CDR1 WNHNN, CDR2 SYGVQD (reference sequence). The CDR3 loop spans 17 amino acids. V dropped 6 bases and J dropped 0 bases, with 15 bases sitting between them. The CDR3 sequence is CASSDDTLSSYNSPLHF. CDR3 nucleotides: TGCGCCAGCAGCGACGACACGTTGAGCTCCTATAATTCACCCCTCCACTTT.

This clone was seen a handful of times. CDR3 protein: CASSPGTGEKLFF. The CDR3 bases are TGTGCCAGTAGTCCAGGGACGGGTGAAAAACTGTTTTTT. The chain uses TRBV19 and TRBJ1-4, with a possible D match to TRBD1 (5 bases). Trimming took off 5 bases at V and 7 bases at J, with 11 bases between the two ends. Germline loops: CDR1 LNHDA, CDR2 SQIVND (reference sequence). The CDR3 sequence is 13 residues long.

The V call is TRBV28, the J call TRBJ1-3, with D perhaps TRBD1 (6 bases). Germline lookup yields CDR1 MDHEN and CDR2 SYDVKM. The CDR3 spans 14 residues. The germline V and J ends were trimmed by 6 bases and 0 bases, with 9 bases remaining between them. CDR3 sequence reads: CASRQTGSGNTIYF. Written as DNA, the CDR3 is TGTGCCAGCAGACAGACAGGCTCTGGAAACACCATATATTTT. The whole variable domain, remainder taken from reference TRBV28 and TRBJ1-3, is DVKVTQSSRYLVKRTGEKVFLECVQDMDHENMFWYRQDPGLGLRLIYFSYDVKMKEKGDIPEGYSVSREKKERFSLILESASTNQTSMYLCASRQTGSGNTIYFGEGSWLTVV.